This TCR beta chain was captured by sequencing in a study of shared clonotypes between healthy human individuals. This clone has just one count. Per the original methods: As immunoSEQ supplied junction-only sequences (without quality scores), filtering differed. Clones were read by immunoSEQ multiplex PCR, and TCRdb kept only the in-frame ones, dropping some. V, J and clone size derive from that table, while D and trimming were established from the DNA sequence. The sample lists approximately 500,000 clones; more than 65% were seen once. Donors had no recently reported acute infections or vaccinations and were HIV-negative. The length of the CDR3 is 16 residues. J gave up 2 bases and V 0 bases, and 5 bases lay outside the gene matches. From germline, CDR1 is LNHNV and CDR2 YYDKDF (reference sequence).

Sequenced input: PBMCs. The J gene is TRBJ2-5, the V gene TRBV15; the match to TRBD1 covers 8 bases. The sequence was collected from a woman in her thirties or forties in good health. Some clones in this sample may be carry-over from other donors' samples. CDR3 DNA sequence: TGTGCCACCAGCAGAGATGGGACAGGCGCACAAGAGACCCAGTACTTC. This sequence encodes CATSRDGTGAQETQYF.